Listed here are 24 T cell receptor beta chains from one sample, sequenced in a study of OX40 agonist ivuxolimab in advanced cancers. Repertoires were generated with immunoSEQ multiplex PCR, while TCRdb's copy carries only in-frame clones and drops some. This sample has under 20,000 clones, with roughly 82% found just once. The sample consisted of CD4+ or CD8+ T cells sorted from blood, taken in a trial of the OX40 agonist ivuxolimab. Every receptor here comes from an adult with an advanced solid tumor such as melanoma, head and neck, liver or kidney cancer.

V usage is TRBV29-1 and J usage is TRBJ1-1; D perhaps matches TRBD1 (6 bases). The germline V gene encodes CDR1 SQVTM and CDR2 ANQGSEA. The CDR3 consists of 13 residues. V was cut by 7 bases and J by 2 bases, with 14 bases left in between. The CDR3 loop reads CSASGTTNTEAFF. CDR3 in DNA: TGCAGCGCCTCAGGGACAACTAACACTGAAGCTTTCTTT.

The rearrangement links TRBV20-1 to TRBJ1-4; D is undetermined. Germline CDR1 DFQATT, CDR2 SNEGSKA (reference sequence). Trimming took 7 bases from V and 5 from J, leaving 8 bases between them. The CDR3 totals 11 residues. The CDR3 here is CSVGGNEKLFF. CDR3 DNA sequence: TGCAGTGTGGGCGGAAATGAAAAACTGTTTTTT.

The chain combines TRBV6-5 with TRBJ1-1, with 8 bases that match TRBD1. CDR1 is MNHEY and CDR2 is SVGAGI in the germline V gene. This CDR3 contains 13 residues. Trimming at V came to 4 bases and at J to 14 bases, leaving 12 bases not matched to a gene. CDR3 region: CASSWVQGARRFF. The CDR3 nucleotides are TGTGCCAGCAGTTGGGTCCAGGGGGCCAGGAGGTTCTTT.

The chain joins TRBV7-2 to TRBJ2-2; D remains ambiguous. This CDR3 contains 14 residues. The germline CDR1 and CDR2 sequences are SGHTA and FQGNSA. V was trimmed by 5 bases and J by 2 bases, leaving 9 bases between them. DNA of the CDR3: TGTGCCAGCAGCACCCGTCCAAACACCGGGGAGCTGTTTTTT. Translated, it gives CASSTRPNTGELFF.

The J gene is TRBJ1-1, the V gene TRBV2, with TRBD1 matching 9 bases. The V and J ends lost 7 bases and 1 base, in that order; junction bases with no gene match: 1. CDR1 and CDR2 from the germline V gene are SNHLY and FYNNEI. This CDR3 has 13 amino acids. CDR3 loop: CASTGQGNTEAFF. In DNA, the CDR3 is TGTGCCAGCACGGGACAGGGGAACACTGAAGCTTTCTTT. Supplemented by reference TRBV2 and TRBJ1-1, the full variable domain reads EPEVTQTPSHQVTQMGQEVILRCVPISNHLYFYWYRQILGQKVEFLVSFYNNEISEKSEIFDDQFSVERPDGSNFTLKIRSTKLEDSAMYFCASTGQGNTEAFFGQGTRLTVV.

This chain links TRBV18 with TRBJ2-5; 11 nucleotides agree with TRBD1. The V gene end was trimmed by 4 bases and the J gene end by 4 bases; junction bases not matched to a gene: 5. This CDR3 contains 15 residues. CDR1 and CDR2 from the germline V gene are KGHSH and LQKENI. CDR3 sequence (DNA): TGTGCCAGCTCACTCACGGGACAGGGGGGAGAGACCCAGTACTTC. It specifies CASSLTGQGGETQYF.

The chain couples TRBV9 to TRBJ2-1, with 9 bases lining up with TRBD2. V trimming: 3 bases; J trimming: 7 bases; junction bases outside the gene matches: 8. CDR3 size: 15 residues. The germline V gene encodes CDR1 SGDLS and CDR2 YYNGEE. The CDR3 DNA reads TGTGCCAGCAGCGCTAGCGGGATACAGCTGAATGAGCAGTTCTTC. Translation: CASSASGIQLNEQFF.

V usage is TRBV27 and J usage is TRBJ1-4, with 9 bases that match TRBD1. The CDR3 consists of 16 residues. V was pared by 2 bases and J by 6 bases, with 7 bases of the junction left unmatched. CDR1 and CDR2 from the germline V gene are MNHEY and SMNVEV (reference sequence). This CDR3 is CASSLLPRDRDEKLFF. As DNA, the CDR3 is TGTGCCAGCAGTTTACTCCCCCGGGACAGGGATGAAAAACTGTTTTTT.

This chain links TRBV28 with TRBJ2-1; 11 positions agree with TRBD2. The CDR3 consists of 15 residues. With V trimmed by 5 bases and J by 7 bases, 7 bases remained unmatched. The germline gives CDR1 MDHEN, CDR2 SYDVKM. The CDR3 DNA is TGTGCCAGCAGTGCACTAGCGGGAGCCGGTAATGAGCAGTTCTTC. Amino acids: CASSALAGAGNEQFF.

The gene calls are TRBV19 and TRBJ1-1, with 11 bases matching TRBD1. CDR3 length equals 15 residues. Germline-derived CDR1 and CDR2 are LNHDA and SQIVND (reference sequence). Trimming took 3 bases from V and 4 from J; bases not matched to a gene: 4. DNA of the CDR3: TGTGCCAGTAGTATCCCCGGGACAGGGGGCACTGAAGCTTTCTTT. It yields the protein CASSIPGTGGTEAFF.

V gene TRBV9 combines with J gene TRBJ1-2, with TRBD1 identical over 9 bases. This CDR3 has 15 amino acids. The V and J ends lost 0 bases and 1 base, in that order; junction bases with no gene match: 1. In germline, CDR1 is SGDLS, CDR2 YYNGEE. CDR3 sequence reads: CASSVAGQGNYGYTF. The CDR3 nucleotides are TGTGCCAGCAGCGTAGCGGGACAGGGTAACTATGGCTACACCTTC.

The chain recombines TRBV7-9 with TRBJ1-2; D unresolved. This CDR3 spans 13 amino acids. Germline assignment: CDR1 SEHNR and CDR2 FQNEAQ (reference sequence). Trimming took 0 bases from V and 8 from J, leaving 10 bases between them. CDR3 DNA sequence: TGTGCCAGCAGCTTAGCGGGTGGCGCGGGCTACACCTTC. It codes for CASSLAGGAGYTF. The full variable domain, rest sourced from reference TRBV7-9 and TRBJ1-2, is DTGVSQNPRHKITKRGQNVTFRCDPISEHNRLYWYRQTLGQGPEFLTYFQNEAQLEKSRLLSDRFSAERPKGSFSTLEIQRTEQGDSAMYLCASSLAGGAGYTFGSGTRLTVV.

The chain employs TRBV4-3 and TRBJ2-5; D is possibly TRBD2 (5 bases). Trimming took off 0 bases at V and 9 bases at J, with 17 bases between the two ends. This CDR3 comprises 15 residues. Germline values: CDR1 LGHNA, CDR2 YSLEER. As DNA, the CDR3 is TGCGCCAGCAGCCAAGATCAAAGCGGTCCCGGGGCCCAGTACTTC. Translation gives CASSQDQSGPGAQYF.

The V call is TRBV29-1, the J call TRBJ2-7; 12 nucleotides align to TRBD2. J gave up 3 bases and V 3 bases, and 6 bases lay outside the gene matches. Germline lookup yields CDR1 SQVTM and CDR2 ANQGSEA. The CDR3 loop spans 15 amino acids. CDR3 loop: CSVDLLAGGNYEQYF. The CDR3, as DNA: TGCAGCGTTGACCTACTAGCGGGAGGAAACTACGAGCAGTACTTC.

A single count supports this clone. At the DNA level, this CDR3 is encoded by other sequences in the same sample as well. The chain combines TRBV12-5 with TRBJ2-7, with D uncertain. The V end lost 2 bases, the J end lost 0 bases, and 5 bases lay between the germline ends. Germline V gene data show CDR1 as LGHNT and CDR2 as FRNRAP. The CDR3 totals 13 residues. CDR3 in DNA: TGTGCTAGTGGTTTGACTCCCTCCTACGAGCAGTACTTC. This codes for CASGLTPSYEQYF.

In nucleotides, the CDR3 is TGCGCCAGCAGCCATGCTACAGGATTATGGTACGAGCAGTACTTC. Translated: CASSHATGLWYEQYF. This chain uses TRBV4-1 with TRBJ2-7; D perhaps matches TRBD1 (5 bases). The length of the CDR3 is 15 residues. V was pared by 3 bases and J by 4 bases, with 16 bases between. CDR1 MGHRA and CDR2 YSYEKL come from the germline V gene.

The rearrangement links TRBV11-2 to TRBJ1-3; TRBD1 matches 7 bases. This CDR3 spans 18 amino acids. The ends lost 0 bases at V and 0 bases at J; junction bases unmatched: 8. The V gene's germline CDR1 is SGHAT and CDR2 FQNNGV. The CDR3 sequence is CASSLDRGQLISGNTIYF. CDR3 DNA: TGTGCCAGCAGCTTAGATAGGGGACAGCTAATCTCTGGAAACACCATATATTTT.

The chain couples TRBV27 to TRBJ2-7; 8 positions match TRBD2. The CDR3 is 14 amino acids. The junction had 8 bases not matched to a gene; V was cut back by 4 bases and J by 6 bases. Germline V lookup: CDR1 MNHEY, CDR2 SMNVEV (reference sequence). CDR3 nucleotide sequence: TGTGCCAGCAGTTCTCTAAGACTAGCGTCCGAGCAGTACTTC. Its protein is CASSSLRLASEQYF.

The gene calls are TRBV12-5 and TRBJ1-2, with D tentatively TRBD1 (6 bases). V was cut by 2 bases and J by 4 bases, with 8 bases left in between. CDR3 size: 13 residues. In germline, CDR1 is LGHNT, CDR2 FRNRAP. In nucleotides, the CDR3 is TGTGCTAGTGGTTTGAGCAGGGGCTATGGCTACACCTTC. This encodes CASGLSRGYGYTF.

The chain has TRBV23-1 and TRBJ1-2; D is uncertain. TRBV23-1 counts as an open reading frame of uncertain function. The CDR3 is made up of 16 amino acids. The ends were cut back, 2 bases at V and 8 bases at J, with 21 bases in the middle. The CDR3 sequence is CASSQTHGRRLSGYTF. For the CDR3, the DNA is TGCGCCAGCAGTCAAACTCACGGGAGAAGATTGAGCGGCTACACCTTC.

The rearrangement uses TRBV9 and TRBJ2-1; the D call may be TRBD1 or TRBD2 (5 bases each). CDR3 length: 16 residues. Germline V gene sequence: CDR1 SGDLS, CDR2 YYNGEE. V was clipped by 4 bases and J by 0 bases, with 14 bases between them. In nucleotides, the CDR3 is TGTGCCAGCAGCCCGCGTGGGGCGGGCTCCTACAATGAGCAGTTCTTC. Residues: CASSPRGAGSYNEQFF.

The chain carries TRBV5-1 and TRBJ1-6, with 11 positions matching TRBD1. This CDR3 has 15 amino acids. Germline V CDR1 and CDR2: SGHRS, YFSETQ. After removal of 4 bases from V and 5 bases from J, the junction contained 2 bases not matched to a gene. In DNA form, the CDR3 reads TGCGCCAGCAGCGGGGGACAGGGGGATAATTCACCCCTCCACTTT. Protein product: CASSGGQGDNSPLHF.

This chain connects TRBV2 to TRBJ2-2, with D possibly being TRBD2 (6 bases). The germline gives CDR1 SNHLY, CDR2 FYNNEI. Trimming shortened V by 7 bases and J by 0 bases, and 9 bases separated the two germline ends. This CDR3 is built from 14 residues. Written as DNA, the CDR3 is TGTGCCAGCACCAGACTAGCGAACACCGGGGAGCTGTTTTTT. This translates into CASTRLANTGELFF.

The CDR3 DNA reads as TGTGCCAGCCCCCGGGAGAGGAACACTGAAGCTTTCTTT. This encodes CASPRERNTEAFF. The rearrangement links TRBV6-6 to TRBJ1-1; unclear D gene. Germline V CDR1 and CDR2: MNHNY, SVGAGI (reference sequence). Deletions cut 8 bases from V and 1 base from J, with 11 bases between. The CDR3 totals 13 residues.